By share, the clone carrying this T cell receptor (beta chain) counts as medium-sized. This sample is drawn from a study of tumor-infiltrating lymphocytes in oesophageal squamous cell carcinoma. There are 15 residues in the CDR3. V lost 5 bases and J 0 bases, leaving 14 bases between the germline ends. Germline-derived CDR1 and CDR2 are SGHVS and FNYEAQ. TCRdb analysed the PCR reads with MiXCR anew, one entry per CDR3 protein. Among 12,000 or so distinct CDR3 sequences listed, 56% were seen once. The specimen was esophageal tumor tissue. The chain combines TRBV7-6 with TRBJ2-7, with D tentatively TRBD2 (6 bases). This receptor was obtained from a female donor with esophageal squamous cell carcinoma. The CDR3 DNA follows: TGTGCCAGCAGCCGACTAGATTCTCCCTCCTACGAGCAGTACTTC. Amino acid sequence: CASSRLDSPSYEQYF.